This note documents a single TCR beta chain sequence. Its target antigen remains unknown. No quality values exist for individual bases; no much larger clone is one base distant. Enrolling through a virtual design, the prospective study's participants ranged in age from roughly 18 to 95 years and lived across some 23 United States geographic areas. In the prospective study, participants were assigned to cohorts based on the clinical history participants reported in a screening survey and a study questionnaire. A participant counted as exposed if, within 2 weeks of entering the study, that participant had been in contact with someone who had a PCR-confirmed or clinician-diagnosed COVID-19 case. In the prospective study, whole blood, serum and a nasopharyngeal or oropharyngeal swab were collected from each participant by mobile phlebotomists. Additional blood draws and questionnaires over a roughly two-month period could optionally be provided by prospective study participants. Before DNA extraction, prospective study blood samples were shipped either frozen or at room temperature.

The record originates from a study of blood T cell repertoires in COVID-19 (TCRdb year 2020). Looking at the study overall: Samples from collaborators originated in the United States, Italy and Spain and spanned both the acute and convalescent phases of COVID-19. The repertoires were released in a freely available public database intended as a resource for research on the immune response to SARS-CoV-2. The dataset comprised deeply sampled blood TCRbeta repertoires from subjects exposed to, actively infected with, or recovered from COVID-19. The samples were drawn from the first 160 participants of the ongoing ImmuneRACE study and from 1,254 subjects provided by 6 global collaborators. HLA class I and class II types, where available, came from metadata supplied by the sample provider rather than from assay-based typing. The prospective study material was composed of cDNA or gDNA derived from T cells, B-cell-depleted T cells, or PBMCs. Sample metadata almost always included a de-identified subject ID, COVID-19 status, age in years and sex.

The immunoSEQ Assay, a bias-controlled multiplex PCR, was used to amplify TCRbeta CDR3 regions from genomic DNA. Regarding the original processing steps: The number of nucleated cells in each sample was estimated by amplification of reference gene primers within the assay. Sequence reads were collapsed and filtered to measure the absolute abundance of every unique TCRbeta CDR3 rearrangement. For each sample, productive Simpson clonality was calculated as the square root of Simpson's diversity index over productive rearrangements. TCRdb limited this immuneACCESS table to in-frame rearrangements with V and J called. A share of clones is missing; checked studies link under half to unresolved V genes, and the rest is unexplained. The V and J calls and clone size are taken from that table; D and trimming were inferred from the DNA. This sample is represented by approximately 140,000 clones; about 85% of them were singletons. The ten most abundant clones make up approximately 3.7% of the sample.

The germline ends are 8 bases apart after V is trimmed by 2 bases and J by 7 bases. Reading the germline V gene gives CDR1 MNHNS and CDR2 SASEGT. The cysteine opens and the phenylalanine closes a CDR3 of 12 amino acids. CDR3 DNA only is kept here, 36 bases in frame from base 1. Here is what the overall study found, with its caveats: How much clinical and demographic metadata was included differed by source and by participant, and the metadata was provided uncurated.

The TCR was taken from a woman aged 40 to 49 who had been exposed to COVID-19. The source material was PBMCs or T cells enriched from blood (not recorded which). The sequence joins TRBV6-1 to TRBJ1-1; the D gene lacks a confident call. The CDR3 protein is CASSERWFEAFF. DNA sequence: TGTGCCAGCAGTGAACGGTGGTTTGAAGCTTTCTTT.